The T cell receptor (beta chain) under discussion was sequenced for a study of blood T cell repertoires in COVID-19. Overall study context: Nucleic acid was either cDNA or gDNA, and it came from T cells, B-cell-depleted T cells, or PBMCs.

Original handling: Reference gene primer amplification yielded estimated nucleated cell counts. The assay was immunoSEQ multiplex PCR, and TCRdb's table has in-frame clones only and misses some. The V and J calls and clone size were taken over from that table, and D and trimming were inferred from the DNA. The table shows 76,000 or so clones, with around nine tenths occurring only once. Between the trimmed V and J ends, which lost 1 base and 12 bases, there was a span of 9 bases. CDR1 and CDR2 from the germline V gene are SEHNR and FQNEAQ (reference sequence). This CDR3 comprises 12 residues. The sample comprised peripheral blood. The sequence derives from a human donor in a cohort sampled during active COVID-19. The chain links TRBV7-9 to TRBJ1-4, with D unresolved. The CDR3 loop reads CASSLESGELFF. Written as DNA, the CDR3 is TGTGCCAGCAGCTTAGAATCCGGGGAACTGTTTTTT.